This T cell receptor beta chain was sequenced during a study of shared clonotypes between healthy human individuals. CD45RO-negative CD8 cells positively selected for CCR7 made up the naive population, which excluded terminally differentiated effector memory CD45RA+ cells. Germline loops: CDR1 SEHNR, CDR2 FQNEAQ (reference sequence). V lost 6 bases and J 0 bases, leaving 9 bases between the germline ends. This CDR3 comprises 13 residues. Clones were sequenced by immunoSEQ multiplex PCR, and TCRdb holds only the in-frame ones, with some missing. This table holds just over 2,000,000 clones, about 95% found once.

This receptor was taken from a man aged 18-30 years in good health. J is TRBJ2-7 and V is TRBV7-9, with D perhaps TRBD1 (5 bases). Source material: naive CD8+ T cells sorted from blood. DNA of the CDR3: TGTGCCAGCAGGCAGGACATCTCCTACGAGCAGTACTTC. Protein product: CASRQDISYEQYF.